The sequence of this TCR beta chain was determined in a study of OX40 agonist ivuxolimab in advanced cancers. The wider study: Cancers in dose escalation were hepatocellular, melanoma, renal cell and head and neck.

Study outcomes and limitations: The study found that CD8+ T cells averaged more expanded clones than CD4+. In a subset of nonresponders, normalized T-cell clonal expansion was also low.

Germline values: CDR1 SNHLY, CDR2 FYNNEI. The V gene end was trimmed by 2 bases and the J gene end by 5 bases; junction bases not matched to a gene: 2. The CDR3 totals 14 residues. TCRdb keeps only in-frame clones here, not all; method: immunoSEQ multiplex PCR. The sample includes tens of thousands of clones, 81% of them seen just once. As for this clone: Its target is not known.

Sample: CD4+ or CD8+ T cells sorted from blood, taken in a trial of the OX40 agonist ivuxolimab. The TCR sequence derives from an adult with an advanced solid tumor such as melanoma, head and neck, liver or kidney cancer. The chain links TRBV2 to TRBJ2-4, with TRBD2 identical over 8 bases. DNA for the CDR3: TGTGCCAGCAGTGAACTAGCGGGCGAAAACATTCAGTACTTC. This encodes CASSELAGENIQYF. The variable domain in full, with the rest retrieved from reference TRBV2 and TRBJ2-4, is EPEVTQTPSHQVTQMGQEVILRCVPISNHLYFYWYRQILGQKVEFLVSFYNNEISEKSEIFDDQFSVERPDGSNFTLKIRSTKLEDSAMYFCASSELAGENIQYFGAGTRLSVL.